The sequence of this T cell receptor (beta chain) was determined in a study of CD8 T cells in ankylosing spondylitis. TCRdb used MiXCR to reprocess the 5' RACE reads, holding one entry per CDR3 protein. The sample lists a few hundred thousand distinct CDR3 sequences, 20% to 25% occurring once. The CDR3 length is 13 residues. V shed 4 bases and J 4 bases; nucleotides not matched to a gene: 3. Germline V gene lookup returns CDR1 SQVTM and CDR2 ANQGSEA. Study conclusions and caveats: Ankylosing spondylitis blood appeared to be characterized by a TCR beta motif of several highly homologous variants. Clones linked with disease were CD8+ and fairly uncommon in the peripheral blood.

This clonotype has at least ten counts. Antigen specificity is unknown. The receptor was isolated from a male donor with ankylosing spondylitis or in good health (not recorded which). What was sequenced was blood, either unsorted or a sorted T cell fraction (not recorded which). The V and J genes are TRBV29-1 and TRBJ2-2; 7 bases fit TRBD2. Here the CDR3 DNA reads TGCAGCGTTGTCGGGGGGAGCACCGGGGAGCTGTTTTTT. It yields the protein CSVVGGSTGELFF.